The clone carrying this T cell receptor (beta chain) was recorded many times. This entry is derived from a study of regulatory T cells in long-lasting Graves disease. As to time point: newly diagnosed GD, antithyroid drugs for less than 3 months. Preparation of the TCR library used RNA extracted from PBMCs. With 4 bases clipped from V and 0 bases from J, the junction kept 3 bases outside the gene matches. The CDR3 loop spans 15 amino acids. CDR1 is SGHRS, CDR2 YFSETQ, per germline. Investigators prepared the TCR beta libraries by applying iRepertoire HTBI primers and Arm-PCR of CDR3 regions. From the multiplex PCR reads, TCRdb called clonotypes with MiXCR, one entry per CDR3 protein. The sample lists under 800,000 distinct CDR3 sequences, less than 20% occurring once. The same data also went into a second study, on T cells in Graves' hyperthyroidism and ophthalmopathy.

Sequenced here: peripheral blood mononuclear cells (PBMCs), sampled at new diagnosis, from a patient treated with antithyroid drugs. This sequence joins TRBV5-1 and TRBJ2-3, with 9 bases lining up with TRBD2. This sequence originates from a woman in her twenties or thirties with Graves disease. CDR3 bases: TGCGCCAGCAGCACTGGGACTAGCAGCACAGATACGCAGTATTTT. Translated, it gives CASSTGTSSTDTQYF.